This TCR beta chain was captured in a study of cytomegalovirus exposure and HLA in healthy donors. Findings and caveats of the study: Several top significant clusters appeared, in a later analysis, to be linked to common viral pathogens.

Details on this clone: Its target is not known.

Primers included in the PCR were 60 Vbeta and 13 Jbeta primers. Profiled with immunoSEQ multiplex PCR; TCRdb holds only in-frame clones, not every one. The sample has roughly 100,000 clones, roughly three fifths seen once. The V segment lost 2 bases and the J segment 3 bases; nucleotides outside the gene matches: 13. Germline values: CDR1 SGHNT, CDR2 YYREEE (reference sequence). This CDR3 has 17 amino acids. This receptor was taken from a human donor in good health. This chain connects TRBV5-4 to TRBJ1-1, with 7 positions matching TRBD1. Sequenced: PBMCs. The CDR3 bases are TGTGCCAGCAGCTTCGCACGGCACCGGCAGGGGGACACTGAAGCTTTCTTT. This translates into CASSFARHRQGDTEAFF.